Here is one T cell receptor beta chain with its context. Its antigen is not identified. The PCR had 60 Vbeta and 13 Jbeta primers. The assay was immunoSEQ multiplex PCR, and TCRdb's table has in-frame clones only and misses some. The data contain some 120,000 clones, less than 80% of them singletons. The germline CDR1 and CDR2 sequences are LGHNT and FRNRAP. The CDR3 runs 15 residues. The V and J ends lost 6 bases and 4 bases, in that order; junction bases with no gene match: 8. The sample comes from a study of cytomegalovirus exposure and HLA in healthy donors. Study as a whole: HLA-typed donors were the source of around 87 million unique TCRs, which an early data release held. Study-level points and caveats: The authors later found TCR association rates varying by HLA locus, with DRB1 most and HLA-C fewest.

The specimen sequenced was PBMCs. The chain couples TRBV12-5 to TRBJ2-7, with 11 bases aligning to TRBD2. This TCR derives from a man aged 40-49 years in good health and CMV-seropositive. CDR3 coding DNA: TGTGCTAGTGGACCCGGGACTAGCGGCTCATACGAGCAGTACTTC. It is translated as CASGPGTSGSYEQYF.